The 18 T cell receptor beta chains presented below share a single source sample, sequenced in a study of neoadjuvant anti-PD-1 for oral cavity cancer. Profiled with immunoSEQ multiplex PCR; TCRdb holds only in-frame clones, not every one. This sample yields 20,000 to 30,000 clones, of which roughly a quarter are seen a single time; roughly a sixth belongs to the top ten. Regarding time point: after neoadjuvant nivolumab, at surgical resection. The source material was tumor tissue, sampled after nivolumab (anti-PD-1) treatment. These receptors originate from a person aged 40-85 years with oral cavity squamous cell carcinoma.

This clone turned up a few times. The chain is built from TRBV6-6 and TRBJ1-2; a possible D gene is TRBD1 (5 bases). The germline CDR1 and CDR2 sequences are MNHNY and SVGAGI (reference sequence). The CDR3 runs to 12 residues. V lost 6 bases, J lost 5 bases, and 10 bases lay in between. The DNA for the CDR3 is TGTGCCAGCAGACGAGCAGGGTATGGCTACACCTTC. Translated: CASRRAGYGYTF.

The table lists this clone with a few counts. The rearrangement uses TRBV9 and TRBJ2-2; D remains ambiguous. The V gene lost 0 bases and the J gene lost 6 bases, with 6 bases spanning the gap. This CDR3 spans 13 amino acids. Germline-derived CDR1 and CDR2 are SGDLS and YYNGEE. The CDR3: CASSVDQSGELFF. The CDR3 region has the DNA TGTGCCAGCAGCGTAGATCAGTCCGGGGAGCTGTTTTTT.

This chain links TRBV30 with TRBJ1-2; possibly TRBD1 for D (5 bases). V gave up 1 base and J gave up 4 bases, with 10 bases separating them. The CDR3 runs to 13 residues. CDR1 and CDR2 from the germline V gene are GTSNPN and SVGIG (reference sequence). The CDR3 protein is CAWSGGGSYGYTF. The CDR3 DNA follows: TGTGCCTGGAGTGGGGGCGGGAGCTATGGCTACACCTTC.

The gene calls are TRBV5-5 and TRBJ1-6; tentative D call: TRBD1 (5 bases). This CDR3 is 15 amino acids long. CDR1 is SGHKS and CDR2 is YYEKEE in the germline V gene (reference sequence). Trimming pared 2 bases from V and 9 bases from J, leaving 15 bases between. The CDR3 sequence is CASSFGREGGSPLHF. The CDR3 coding sequence is TGTGCCAGCAGCTTCGGCAGGGAGGGCGGTTCACCCCTCCACTTT.

This clone was counted only a few times. The chain employs TRBV29-1 and TRBJ1-2, with 8 nucleotides matching TRBD1. The CDR3 totals 15 residues. Germline trimming cut 3 bases from V and 4 bases from J; bases unmatched to any gene: 10. From germline, CDR1 is SQVTM and CDR2 ANQGSEA. DNA of the CDR3: TGCAGCGTTGATGGCGGGACAGGAACTAGCTATGGCTACACCTTC. Protein product: CSVDGGTGTSYGYTF.

J is TRBJ1-2 and V is TRBV19, with D perhaps TRBD1 (6 bases). Germline CDR1 is LNHDA and CDR2 is SQIVND (reference sequence). V lost 7 bases and J lost 0, with 18 bases in between. The CDR3 spans 16 residues. The CDR3 sequence: CASTPAGQISNYGYTF. The CDR3 bases are TGTGCCAGTACCCCGGCTGGACAGATCTCTAACTATGGCTACACCTTC.

V usage is TRBV2 and J usage is TRBJ1-1; D possibly corresponds to TRBD1 (5 bases). Germline CDR1 is SNHLY and CDR2 is FYNNEI. Between the trimmed V and J ends, which lost 8 bases and 2 bases, there was a span of 18 bases. This CDR3 contains 15 residues. DNA for the CDR3: TGTGCCAGCTGTCCTCAGGGATCGGGAAACACTGAAGCTTTCTTT. Encoded protein: CASCPQGSGNTEAFF.

This sequence joins TRBV29-1 and TRBJ1-1; 8 bases line up with TRBD1. Germline values: CDR1 SQVTM, CDR2 ANQGSEA. V lost 7 bases and J lost 1; bases outside the gene matches: 8. The CDR3 runs to 14 residues. The CDR3: CSGQGRAGNTEAFF. The CDR3 coding sequence is TGCAGCGGACAGGGGAGGGCCGGGAACACTGAAGCTTTCTTT.

V is TRBV4-1 and J is TRBJ2-1; no clear D gene. Trimming took off 1 base at V and 4 bases at J, with 11 bases between the two ends. Germline CDR1 MGHRA, CDR2 YSYEKL. The CDR3 totals 15 residues. The CDR3 sequence is CASSQVPAAYNEQFF. The CDR3 DNA sequence: TGCGCCAGCAGCCAAGTTCCCGCCGCTTACAATGAGCAGTTCTTC.

The rearrangement joins TRBV4-1 to TRBJ2-1, with D maybe TRBD2 (6 bases). V lost 1 base and J lost 5, with 12 bases in between. The CDR3 covers 15 residues. CDR1 MGHRA and CDR2 YSYEKL come from the germline V gene. CDR3 residues: CASSQVLGTHNEQFF. The CDR3 DNA is TGCGCCAGCAGCCAAGTTTTGGGGACTCACAATGAGCAGTTCTTC.

This clone was seen more than once but under ten times. The rearrangement links TRBV5-1 to TRBJ2-2; TRBD2 agrees at 11 bases. This CDR3 is 16 amino acids long. J gave up 4 bases and V 2 bases, and 4 bases lay outside the gene matches. Per the germline V gene, CDR1 is SGHRS and CDR2 is YFSETQ. CDR3 sequence: CASSLTSGSGTGELFF. As DNA, the CDR3 is TGCGCCAGCAGCTTAACTAGCGGGAGTGGCACCGGGGAGCTGTTTTTT.

This clone occurred many times. V is TRBV10-3 and J is TRBJ2-1; TRBD2 aligns across 10 bases. This CDR3 region has 16 residues. Germline V gives CDR1 ENHRY, CDR2 SYGVKD. The junction had 7 bases not matched to a gene; V was cut back by 5 bases and J by 3 bases. CDR3 amino acids: CAISRAGGPLYNEQFF. The CDR3 region has the DNA TGTGCCATCAGTCGAGCGGGAGGGCCCCTCTACAATGAGCAGTTCTTC.

About this clone itself: The sample holds other DNA sequences that translate to the same CDR3. The chain recombines TRBV11-2 with TRBJ1-2, with 7 bases that match TRBD1. The CDR3 runs 13 residues. The V gene end was trimmed by 5 bases and the J gene end by 3 bases; junction bases not matched to a gene: 3. In germline, CDR1 is SGHAT, CDR2 FQNNGV. Written as DNA, the CDR3 is TGTGCCAGCAGCCCCGGACAGGACTATGGCTACACCTTC. Translation gives CASSPGQDYGYTF.

This clone was found a few times. The V gene is TRBV7-4, the J gene TRBJ2-5, with D uncertain. The CDR3 is 16 amino acids. Trimming stripped 2 bases from V and 0 bases from J, with 13 bases between. Per the germline V gene, CDR1 is SGHVT and CDR2 is SQSDAQ. This CDR3 reads CASSLSRCQDQETQYF. The CDR3 DNA follows: TGTGCCAGCAGCTTATCCCGTTGTCAGGACCAAGAGACCCAGTACTTC.

Ten or more counts support this clone. This rearrangement joins TRBV9 to TRBJ1-4; D possibly corresponds to TRBD1 (6 bases). The CDR3 covers 13 residues. Germline V gene data show CDR1 as SGDLS and CDR2 as YYNGEE. With 3 bases removed from V and 8 bases from J, the gap between germline ends came to 11 bases. The CDR3 DNA follows: TGTGCCAGCAGCGGAAGGGGGGAGGAAAAACTGTTTTTT. It specifies CASSGRGEEKLFF.

The table lists this clone with a few counts. The chain recombines TRBV29-1 with TRBJ1-2; D unclear. Germline CDR1 SQVTM, CDR2 ANQGSEA. With 6 bases removed from V and 4 bases from J, the gap between germline ends came to 12 bases. The CDR3 is 12 residues long. This CDR3 is CSVVGPSYGYTF. CDR3 in DNA: TGCAGCGTGGTTGGTCCTTCCTATGGCTACACCTTC.

This clone was detected a few times. The chain recombines TRBV6-6 with TRBJ2-4; possible D gene TRBD1, 6 bases. Looked up from germline, CDR1 is MNHNY and CDR2 is SVGAGI (reference sequence). The CDR3 is 13 residues long. V was trimmed by 4 bases and J by 9 bases, leaving 13 bases between them. The CDR3 DNA reads as TGTGCCAGCAGTTTCTGGGACATCGGCATTCAGTACTTC. Amino acid sequence: CASSFWDIGIQYF.

This chain links TRBV7-9 with TRBJ2-7; the D gene is possibly TRBD1 (7 bases). The CDR3 covers 16 residues. CDR1 SEHNR and CDR2 FQNEAQ come from the germline V gene (reference sequence). V lost 2 bases, J lost 6 bases, and 20 bases lay in between. This CDR3 reads CASSLTGTAGASEQYF. The CDR3 DNA is TGTGCCAGCAGCTTAACCGGGACAGCGGGTGCCTCCGAGCAGTACTTC.